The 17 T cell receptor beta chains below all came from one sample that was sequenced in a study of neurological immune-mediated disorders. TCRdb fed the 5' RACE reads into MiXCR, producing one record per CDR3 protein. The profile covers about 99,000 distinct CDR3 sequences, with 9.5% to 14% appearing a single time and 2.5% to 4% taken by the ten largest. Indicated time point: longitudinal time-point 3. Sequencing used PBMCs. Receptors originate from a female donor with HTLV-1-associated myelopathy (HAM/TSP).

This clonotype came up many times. CDR3 region: CASRRTDTQYF. DNA of the CDR3: TGTGCCAGCAGGCGTACAGATACGCAGTATTTT. The chain employs TRBV5-6 and TRBJ2-3; D call uncertain. CDR1 and CDR2 (germline): SGHDT, YYEEEE. The CDR3 is made up of 11 amino acids. The V gene lost 5 bases and the J gene lost 3 bases, with 4 bases spanning the gap. The full variable domain, its missing parts supplied by reference TRBV5-6 and TRBJ2-3, is DAGVTQSPTHLIKTRGQQVTLRCSPKSGHDTVSWYQQALGQGPQFIFQYYEEEERQRGNFPDRFSGHQFPNYSSELNVNALLLGDSALYLCASRRTDTQYFGPGTRLTVL.

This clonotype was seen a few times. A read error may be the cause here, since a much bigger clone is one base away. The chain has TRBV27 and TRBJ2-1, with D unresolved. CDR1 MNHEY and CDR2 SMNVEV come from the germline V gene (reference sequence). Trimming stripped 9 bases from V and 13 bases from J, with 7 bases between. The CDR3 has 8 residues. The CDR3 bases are TGTGCCAGTCCCACCCAGTTCTTC. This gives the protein CASPTQFF.

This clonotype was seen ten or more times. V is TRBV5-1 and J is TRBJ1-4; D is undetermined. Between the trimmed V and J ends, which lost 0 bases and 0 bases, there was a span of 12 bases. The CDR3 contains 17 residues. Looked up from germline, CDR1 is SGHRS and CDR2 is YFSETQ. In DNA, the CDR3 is TGCGCCAGCAGCTTGGCCTTGCAGTCTGCAACTAATGAAAAACTGTTTTTT. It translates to CASSLALQSATNEKLFF.

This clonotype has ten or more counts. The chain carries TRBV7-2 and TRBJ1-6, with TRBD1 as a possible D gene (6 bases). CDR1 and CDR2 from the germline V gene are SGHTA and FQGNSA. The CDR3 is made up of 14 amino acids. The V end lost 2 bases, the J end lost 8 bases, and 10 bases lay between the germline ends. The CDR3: CASSLTDSDSPLHF. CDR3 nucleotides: TGTGCCAGCAGCTTAACGGACAGTGATTCACCCCTCCACTTT.

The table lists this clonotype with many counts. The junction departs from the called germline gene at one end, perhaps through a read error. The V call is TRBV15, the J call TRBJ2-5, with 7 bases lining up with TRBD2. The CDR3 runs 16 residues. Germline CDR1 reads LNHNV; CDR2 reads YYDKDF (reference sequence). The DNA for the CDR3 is TGTGCTACCAGCAGAGGCGGGGGTCGCTCTAAAGAGACCCAGTACTTC. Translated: CATSRGGGRSKETQYF.

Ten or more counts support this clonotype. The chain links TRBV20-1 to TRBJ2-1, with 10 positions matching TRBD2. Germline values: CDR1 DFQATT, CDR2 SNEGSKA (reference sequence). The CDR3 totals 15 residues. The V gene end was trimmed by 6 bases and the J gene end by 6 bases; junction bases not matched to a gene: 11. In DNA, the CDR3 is TGCAGTGCATATGCCGGGACTAGCGTCGTCAATGAGCAGTTCTTC. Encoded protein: CSAYAGTSVVNEQFF.

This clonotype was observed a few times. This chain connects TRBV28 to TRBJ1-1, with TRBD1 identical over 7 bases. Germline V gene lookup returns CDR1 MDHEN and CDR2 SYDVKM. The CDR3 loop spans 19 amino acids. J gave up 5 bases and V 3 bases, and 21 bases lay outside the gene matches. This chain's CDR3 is CASSFLVVSKQGPGTEAFF. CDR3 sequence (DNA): TGTGCCAGCAGTTTTCTGGTTGTTTCGAAACAGGGGCCGGGTACTGAAGCTTTCTTT.

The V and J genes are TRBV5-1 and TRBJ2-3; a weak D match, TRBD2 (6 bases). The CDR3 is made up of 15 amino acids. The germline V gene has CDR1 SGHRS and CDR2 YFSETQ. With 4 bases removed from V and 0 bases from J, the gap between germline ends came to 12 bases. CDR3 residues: CASSRWGLSTDTQYF. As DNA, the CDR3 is TGCGCCAGCAGCAGGTGGGGACTGAGCACAGATACGCAGTATTTT.

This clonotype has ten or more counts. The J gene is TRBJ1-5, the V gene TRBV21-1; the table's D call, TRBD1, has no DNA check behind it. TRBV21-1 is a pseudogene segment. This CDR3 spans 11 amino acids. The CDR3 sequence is CASSGRQPQHF. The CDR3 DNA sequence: TGTGCCAGCAGCGGGCGGCAGCCCCAGCATTTT.

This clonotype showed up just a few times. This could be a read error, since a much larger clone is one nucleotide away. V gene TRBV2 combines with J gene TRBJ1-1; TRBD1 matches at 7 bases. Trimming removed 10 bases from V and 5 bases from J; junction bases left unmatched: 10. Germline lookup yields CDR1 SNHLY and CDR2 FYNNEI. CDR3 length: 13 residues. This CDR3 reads CATRQGHTTEAFF. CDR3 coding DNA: TGTGCCACCAGACAGGGTCACACAACTGAAGCTTTCTTT.

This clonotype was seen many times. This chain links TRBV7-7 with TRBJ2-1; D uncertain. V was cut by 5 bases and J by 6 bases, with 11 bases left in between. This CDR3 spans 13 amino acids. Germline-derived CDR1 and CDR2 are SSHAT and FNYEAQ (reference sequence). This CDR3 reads CASSPLRVNEQFF. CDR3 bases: TGTGCCAGCAGCCCGCTCCGGGTCAATGAGCAGTTCTTC.

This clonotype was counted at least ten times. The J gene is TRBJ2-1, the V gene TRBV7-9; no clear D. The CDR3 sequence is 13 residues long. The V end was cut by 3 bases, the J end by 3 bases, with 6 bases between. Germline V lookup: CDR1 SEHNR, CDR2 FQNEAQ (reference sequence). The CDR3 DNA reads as TGTGCCAGCAGCTTGAGACACTACAATGAGCAGTTCTTC. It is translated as CASSLRHYNEQFF.

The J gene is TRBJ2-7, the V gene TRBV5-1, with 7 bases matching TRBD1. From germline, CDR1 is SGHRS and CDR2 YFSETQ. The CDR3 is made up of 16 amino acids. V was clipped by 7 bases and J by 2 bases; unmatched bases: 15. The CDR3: CASYVGPVTGTYEQYF. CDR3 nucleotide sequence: TGCGCCAGCTACGTCGGCCCAGTGACAGGGACCTACGAGCAGTACTTC.

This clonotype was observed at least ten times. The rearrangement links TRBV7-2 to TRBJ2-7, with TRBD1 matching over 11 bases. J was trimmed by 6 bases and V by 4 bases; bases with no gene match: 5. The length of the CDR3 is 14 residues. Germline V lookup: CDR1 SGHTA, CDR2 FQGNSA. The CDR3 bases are TGTGCCAGCAGCTACGGGACAGGGGGATTCGAGCAGTACTTC. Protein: CASSYGTGGFEQYF.

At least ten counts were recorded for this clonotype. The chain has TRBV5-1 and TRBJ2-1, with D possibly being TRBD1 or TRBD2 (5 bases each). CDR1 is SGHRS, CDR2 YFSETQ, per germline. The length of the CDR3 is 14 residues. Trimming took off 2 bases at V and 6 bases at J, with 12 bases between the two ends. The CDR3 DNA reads TGCGCCAGCAGCTTCGGGACCATCCTCAATGAGCAGTTCTTC. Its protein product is CASSFGTILNEQFF.

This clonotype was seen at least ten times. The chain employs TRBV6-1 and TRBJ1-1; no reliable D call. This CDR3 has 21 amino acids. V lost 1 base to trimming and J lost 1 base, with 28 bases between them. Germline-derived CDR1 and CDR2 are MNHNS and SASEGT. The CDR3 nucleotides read TGTGCCAGCAGTGAAGGAGGTTTTTTAGAAGGCAGAGAAACCCAGAACACTGAAGCTTTCTTT. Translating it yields CASSEGGFLEGRETQNTEAFF.

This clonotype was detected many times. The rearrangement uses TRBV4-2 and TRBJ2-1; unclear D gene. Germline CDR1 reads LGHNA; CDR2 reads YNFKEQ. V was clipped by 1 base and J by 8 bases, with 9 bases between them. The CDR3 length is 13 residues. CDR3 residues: CASSQVLGDEQFF. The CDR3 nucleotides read TGTGCCAGCAGCCAAGTCTTGGGCGATGAGCAGTTCTTC.